This entry features one T cell receptor (beta chain) sequence. The entry originates in a study of shared clonotypes between healthy human individuals. Study-level information: Donors consisted of two women and a few men between 18 and 49.

It was at deep level that the assay was run. Sorted-subset replicate PCR reactions were performed with around 210 ng DNA, corresponding to 25,000 to 35,000 T cell genomes. Assay used: immunoSEQ multiplex PCR; TCRdb lists only in-frame clones, some missing. The sample includes millions of clones, roughly 94% of them seen just once. The receptor's source is a young man in good health. Sequencing was carried out using naive CD4+ T cells sorted from blood. As to subset: CD45RA+ positively selected.

The CDR3 sequence is CASSNRETSTDTQYF. The CDR3 region has the DNA TGTGCCAGCAGCAACAGGGAAACCAGCACAGATACGCAGTATTTT. The chain couples TRBV6-5 to TRBJ2-3; D is possibly TRBD1 (6 bases). CDR1 is MNHEY, CDR2 SVGAGI, per germline. The V end lost 6 bases, the J end lost 0 bases, and 13 bases lay between the germline ends. The CDR3 runs to 15 residues.